This T cell receptor beta chain is from a study of shared clonotypes between healthy human individuals. The V and J ends lost 6 bases and 4 bases, in that order; junction bases with no gene match: 6. The length of the CDR3 is 15 residues. Germline CDR1 and CDR2: SNHLY and FYNNEI. Original analysis: Filtering differed, since immunoSEQ gave only junction sequences and no quality scores. Measured with immunoSEQ multiplex PCR; TCRdb has only the in-frame clones, and not every one. V, J and clone size are those of that table, while D and trimming were read from the DNA. The data hold about 960,000 clones, with about 80% observed a single time.

What was sequenced was memory CD4+ T cells sorted from blood. Documented subset: CD45RA-negative fraction. The clonotype comes from a man younger than 35 in good health. The chain recombines TRBV2 with TRBJ2-3, with 11 positions matching TRBD2. The CDR3 nucleotides read TGTGCCAGCAGAAAACTAGCGGGGGCAGCAGATACGCAGTATTTT. As protein: CASRKLAGAADTQYF. The full variable domain, its missing parts supplied by reference TRBV2 and TRBJ2-3, is EPEVTQTPSHQVTQMGQEVILRCVPISNHLYFYWYRQILGQKVEFLVSFYNNEISEKSEIFDDQFSVERPDGSNFTLKIRSTKLEDSAMYFCASRKLAGAADTQYFGPGTRLTVL.